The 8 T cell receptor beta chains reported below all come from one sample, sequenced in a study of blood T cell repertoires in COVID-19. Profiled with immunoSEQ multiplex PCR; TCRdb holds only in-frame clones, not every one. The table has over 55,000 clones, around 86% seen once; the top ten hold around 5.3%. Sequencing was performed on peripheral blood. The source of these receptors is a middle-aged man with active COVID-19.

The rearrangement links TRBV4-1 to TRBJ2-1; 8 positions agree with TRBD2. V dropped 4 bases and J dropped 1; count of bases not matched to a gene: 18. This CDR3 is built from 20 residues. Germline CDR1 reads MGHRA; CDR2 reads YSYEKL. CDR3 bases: TGCGCCAGCAGCCGAGAGGGGTTGGCAGCGGGAGTCACATCCTACAATGAGCAGTTCTTC. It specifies CASSREGLAAGVTSYNEQFF.

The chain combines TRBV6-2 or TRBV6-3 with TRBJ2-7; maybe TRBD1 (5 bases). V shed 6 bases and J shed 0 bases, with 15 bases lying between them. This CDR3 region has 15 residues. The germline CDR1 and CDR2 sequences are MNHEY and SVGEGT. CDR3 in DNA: TGTGCCAGCAGCTCCCGCAGGGCTAGCTCCTACGAGCAGTACTTC. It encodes CASSSRRASSYEQYF.

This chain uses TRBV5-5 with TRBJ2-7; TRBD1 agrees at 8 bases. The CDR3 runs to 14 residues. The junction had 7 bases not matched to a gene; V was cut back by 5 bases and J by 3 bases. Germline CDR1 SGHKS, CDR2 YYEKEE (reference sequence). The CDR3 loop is CASSFSTGGYEQYF. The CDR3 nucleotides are TGTGCCAGCAGTTTTTCAACAGGGGGCTACGAGCAGTACTTC.

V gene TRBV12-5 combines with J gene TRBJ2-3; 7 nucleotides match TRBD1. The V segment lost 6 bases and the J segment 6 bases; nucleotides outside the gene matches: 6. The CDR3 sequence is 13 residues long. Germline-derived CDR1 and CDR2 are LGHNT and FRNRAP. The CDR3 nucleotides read TGTGCTAGTGGATTACAGGGGTCGGATACGCAGTATTTT. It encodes CASGLQGSDTQYF.

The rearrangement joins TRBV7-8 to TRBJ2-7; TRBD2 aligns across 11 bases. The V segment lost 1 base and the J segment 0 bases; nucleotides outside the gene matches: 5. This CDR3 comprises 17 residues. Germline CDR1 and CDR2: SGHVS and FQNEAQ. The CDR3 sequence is CASSLGTSGFSSYEQYF. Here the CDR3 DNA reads TGTGCCAGCAGCTTAGGGACTAGCGGGTTTAGCTCCTACGAGCAGTACTTC.

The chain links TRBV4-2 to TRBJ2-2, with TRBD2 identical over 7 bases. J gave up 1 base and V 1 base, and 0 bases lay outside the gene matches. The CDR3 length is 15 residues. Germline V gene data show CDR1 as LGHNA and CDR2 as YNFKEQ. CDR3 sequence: CASSQAGGNTGELFF. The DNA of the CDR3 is TGTGCCAGCAGCCAAGCGGGAGGGAACACCGGGGAGCTGTTTTTT.

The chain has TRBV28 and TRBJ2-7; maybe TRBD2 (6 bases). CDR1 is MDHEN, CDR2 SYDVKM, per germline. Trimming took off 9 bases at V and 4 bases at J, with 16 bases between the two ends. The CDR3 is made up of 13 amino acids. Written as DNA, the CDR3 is TGTGCCAGTGGGACTTCGCCTATTTACGAGCAGTACTTC. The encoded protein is CASGTSPIYEQYF. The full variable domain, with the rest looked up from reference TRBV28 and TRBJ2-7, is DVKVTQSSRYLVKRTGEKVFLECVQDMDHENMFWYRQDPGLGLRLIYFSYDVKMKEKGDIPEGYSVSREKKERFSLILESASTNQTSMYLCASGTSPIYEQYFGPGTRLTVT.

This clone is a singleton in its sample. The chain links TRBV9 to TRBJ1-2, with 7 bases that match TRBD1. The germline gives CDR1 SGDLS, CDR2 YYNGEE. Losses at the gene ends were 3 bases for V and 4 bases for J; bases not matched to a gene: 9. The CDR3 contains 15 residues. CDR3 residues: CASSGWTGSGYGYTF. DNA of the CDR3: TGTGCCAGCAGCGGATGGACAGGCTCCGGCTATGGCTACACCTTC.